This TCR beta chain was observed in a study of graft-versus-host responses after intestinal transplantation. About the research overall: Multivisceral, liver-intestinal, or isolated intestinal transplants were performed in recipients. After anti-thymocyte globulin induction, recipients took tacrolimus and steroids for three to four years. Whole-study findings and limits: Allograft graft-versus-host to host-versus-graft clonal ratios ran high in patients with graft-donor T cell macrochimerism. Declining HvG levels early post-transplant were linked to peak circulating GvH clone levels.

TCRdb's copy holds only in-frame clones and misses some; the assay was immunoSEQ multiplex PCR. The top ten clones hold 1.1% of a sample with some 87,000 clones, 90% to 95% of them seen once. Details on this clone: Its cognate antigen is unknown.

Germline V gives CDR1 SEHNR, CDR2 FQNEAQ (reference sequence). The CDR3 contains 13 residues. V was trimmed by 2 bases and J by 1 base, leaving 5 bases between them. The V and J genes are TRBV7-9 and TRBJ1-1, with D hard to call. The receptor was isolated from a human donor who was the organ donor for an intestinal transplant. The specimen was unstimulated CD8+ T cells sorted from spleen or lymph node cells, collected before transplant. The DNA for the CDR3 is TGTGCCAGCAGCTTATCCGGGAACACTGAAGCTTTCTTT. Translating gives CASSLSGNTEAFF.